This T cell receptor beta chain comes out of a study of blood T cell repertoires in COVID-19. Background on the study: COVID-19 samples collected from the United States, Italy and Spain covered acute and convalescent phases.

Profiling relied on immunoSEQ multiplex PCR, and the TCRdb table lists in-frame clones only, not all of them. The sample shows fewer than 50,000 clones, over 75% of them seen only once. This CDR3 contains 16 residues. Trimming pared 4 bases from V and 1 base from J, leaving 16 bases between. Germline loops: CDR1 KGHSH, CDR2 LQKENI. The source of this sequence is a human donor in a cohort sampled during active COVID-19. Material: peripheral blood. V usage is TRBV18 and J usage is TRBJ2-5; possibly TRBD1 for D (6 bases). This chain's CDR3 is CASSRDAQGSQETQYF. CDR3 coding DNA: TGTGCCAGCTCACGGGATGCACAGGGCTCCCAAGAGACCCAGTACTTC.